A selection of T cell receptor beta chains follows, all from one sample in a study of neurological immune-mediated disorders. TCRdb recomputed calls from the 5' RACE reads with MiXCR, one row per CDR3 protein. Altogether 65,000 to 90,000 distinct CDR3 sequences are present, 9% to 12% being singletons, with the ten largest covering about 1.7%. Input material: PBMCs. Receptors originate from a middle-aged man in good health. The CDR3 runs from the conserved cysteine through the conserved F or W. D genes are given only for firm matches. The size field is filled for only some rows; it gives once, few, many or a size class.

D gene,clone size,V gene,J gene,CDR3 protein,CDR3 DNA
TRBD1,many,TRBV20-1,TRBJ1-5,CSASKGAYSNQPQHF,TGCAGTGCTAGTAAGGGGGCATATAGCAATCAGCCCCAGCATTTT
TRBD1,many,TRBV6-5,TRBJ1-1,CASRGDRNTEAFF,TGTGCCAGCAGGGGGGACAGGAACACTGAAGCTTTCTTT
NA,many,TRBV3-1,TRBJ1-5,CASSQGDQPQHF,TGTGCCAGCAGCCAAGGAGATCAGCCCCAGCATTTT
NA,few,TRBV9,TRBJ2-1,CASSAPPGVASSYNEQFF,TGTGCCAGCAGCGCCCCCCCTGGGGTCGCCAGCTCCTACAATGAGCAGTTCTTC
NA,many,TRBV6-5,TRBJ2-7,CASSYVGAGPGEQYF,TGTGCCAGCAGTTACGTGGGGGCGGGGCCAGGGGAGCAGTACTTC
NA,many,TRBV29-1,TRBJ2-1,CSVEAFNEQFF,TGCAGCGTTGAGGCATTCAATGAGCAGTTCTTC
NA,NA,TRBV12-3/TRBV12-4,TRBJ2-7,CASSPPRASGYEQYF,TGTGCCAGCAGTCCTCCGAGGGCGTCGGGATACGAGCAGTACTTC
NA,many,TRBV12-3/TRBV12-4,TRBJ1-2,CASSRRDLGIYGYTF,TGTGCCAGCAGCCGACGGGACTTGGGGATATATGGCTACACCTTC
TRBD1,many,TRBV12-3/TRBV12-4,TRBJ2-7,CASTFMGTAAYEQYF,TGTGCCAGCACCTTTATGGGGACAGCCGCCTACGAGCAGTACTTC
TRBD1,many,TRBV5-1,TRBJ1-2,CASSSGQDAYGYTF,TGCGCCAGCAGCAGCGGACAGGATGCCTATGGCTACACCTTC
NA,few,TRBV5-1,TRBJ1-1,CASTPGPNTEAFF,TGCGCCAGCACCCCAGGGCCAAACACTGAAGCTTTCTTT
NA,many,TRBV25-1,TRBJ1-1,CASSESGNSEAFF,TGTGCCAGCAGTGAATCTGGTAACTCAGAAGCTTTCTTT
TRBD2,NA,TRBV20-1,TRBJ2-2,CSAREAGGPRTGELFF,TGCAGTGCTAGAGAGGCGGGAGGGCCTCGGACCGGGGAGCTGTTTTTT
NA,many,TRBV12-3/TRBV12-4,TRBJ1-5,CASSLEGGVQPQHF,TGTGCCAGCAGTTTAGAGGGTGGAGTTCAGCCCCAGCATTTT
NA,many,TRBV18,TRBJ2-6,CASSPGQTYGANVLTF,TGTGCCAGCTCACCTGGACAGACCTATGGGGCCAACGTCCTGACTTTC
NA,many,TRBV5-1,TRBJ1-2,CASSTLTGADGYTF,TGCGCCAGCAGCACACTAACCGGGGCCGATGGCTACACCTTC
TRBD1,many,TRBV7-2,TRBJ2-3,CASSPGQLGADTQYF,TGTGCCAGCAGCCCGGGACAGCTGGGGGCAGATACGCAGTATTTT
NA,many,TRBV5-1,TRBJ2-7,CASSSMDSLSYEQYF,TGCGCCAGCAGCTCGATGGACAGCCTCTCCTACGAGCAGTACTTC